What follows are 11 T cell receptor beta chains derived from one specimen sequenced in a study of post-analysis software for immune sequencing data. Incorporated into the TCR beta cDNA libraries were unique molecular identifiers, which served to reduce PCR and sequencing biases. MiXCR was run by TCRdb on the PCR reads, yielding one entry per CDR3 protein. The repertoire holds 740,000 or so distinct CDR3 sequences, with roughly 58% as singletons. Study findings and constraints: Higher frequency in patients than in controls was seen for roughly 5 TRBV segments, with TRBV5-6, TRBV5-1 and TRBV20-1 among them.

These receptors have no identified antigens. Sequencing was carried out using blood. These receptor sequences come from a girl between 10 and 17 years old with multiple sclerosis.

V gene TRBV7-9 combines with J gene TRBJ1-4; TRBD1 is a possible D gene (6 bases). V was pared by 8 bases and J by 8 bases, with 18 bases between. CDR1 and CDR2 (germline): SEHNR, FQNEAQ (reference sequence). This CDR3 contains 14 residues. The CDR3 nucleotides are TGTGCCAGCGTCGAACAGGGTATGGACGAAAAACTGTTTTTT. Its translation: CASVEQGMDEKLFF. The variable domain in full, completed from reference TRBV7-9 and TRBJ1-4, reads DTGVSQNPRHKITKRGQNVTFRCDPISEHNRLYWYRQTLGQGPEFLTYFQNEAQLEKSRLLSDRFSAERPKGSFSTLEIQRTEQGDSAMYLCASVEQGMDEKLFFGSGTQLSVL.

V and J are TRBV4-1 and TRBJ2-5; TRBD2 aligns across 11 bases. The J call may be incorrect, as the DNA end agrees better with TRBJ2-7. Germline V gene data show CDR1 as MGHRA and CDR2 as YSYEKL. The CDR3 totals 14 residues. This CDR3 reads CASSRGLAAYEQYF. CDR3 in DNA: TGCGCCAGCAGCCGGGGACTAGCGGCCTACGAGCAGTACTTC.

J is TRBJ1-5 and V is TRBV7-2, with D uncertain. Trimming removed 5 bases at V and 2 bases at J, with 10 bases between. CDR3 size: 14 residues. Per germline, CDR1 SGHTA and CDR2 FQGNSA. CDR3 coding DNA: TGTGCCAGCAGCACTCCCGGGGGCAATCAGCCCCAGCATTTT. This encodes CASSTPGGNQPQHF.

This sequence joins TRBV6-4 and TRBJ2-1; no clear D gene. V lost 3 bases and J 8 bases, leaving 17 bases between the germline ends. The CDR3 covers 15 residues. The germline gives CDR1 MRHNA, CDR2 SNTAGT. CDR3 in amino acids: CASSEVGVFTDEQFF. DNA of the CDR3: TGTGCCAGCAGTGAGGTTGGCGTCTTTACGGATGAGCAGTTCTTC.

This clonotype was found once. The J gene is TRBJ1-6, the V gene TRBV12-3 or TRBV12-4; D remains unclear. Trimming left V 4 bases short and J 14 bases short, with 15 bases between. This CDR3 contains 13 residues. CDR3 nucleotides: TGTGCCAGCAGTTCCCAGCGGGAATTCACCCTCCACTTT. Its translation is CASSSQREFTLHF.

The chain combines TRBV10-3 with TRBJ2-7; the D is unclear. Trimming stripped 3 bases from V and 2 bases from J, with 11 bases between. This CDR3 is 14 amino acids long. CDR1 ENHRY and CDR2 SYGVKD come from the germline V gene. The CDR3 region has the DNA TGTGCCATCAGTGAAGGTGGATATACCTACGAGCAGTACTTC. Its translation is CAISEGGYTYEQYF.

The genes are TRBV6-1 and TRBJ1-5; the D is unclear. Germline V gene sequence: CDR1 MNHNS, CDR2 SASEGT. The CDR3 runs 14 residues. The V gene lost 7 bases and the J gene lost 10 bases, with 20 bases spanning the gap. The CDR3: CASKRTGYISPQHF. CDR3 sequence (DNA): TGTGCCAGCAAGAGGACGGGTTATATCAGCCCCCAGCATTTT.

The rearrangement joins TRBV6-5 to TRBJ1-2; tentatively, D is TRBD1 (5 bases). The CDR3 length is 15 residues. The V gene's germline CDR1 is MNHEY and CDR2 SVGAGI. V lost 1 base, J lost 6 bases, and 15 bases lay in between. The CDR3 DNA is TGTGCCAGCAGTTACTTTTCCGGGGGTGAGAATGGCTACACCTTC. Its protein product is CASSYFSGGENGYTF.

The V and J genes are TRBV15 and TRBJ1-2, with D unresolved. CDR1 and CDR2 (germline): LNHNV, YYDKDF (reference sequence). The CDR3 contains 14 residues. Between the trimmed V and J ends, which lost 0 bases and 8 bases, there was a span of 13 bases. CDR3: CATSRDLIVGGYTF. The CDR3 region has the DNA TGTGCCACCAGCAGAGATCTAATCGTGGGAGGCTACACCTTC.

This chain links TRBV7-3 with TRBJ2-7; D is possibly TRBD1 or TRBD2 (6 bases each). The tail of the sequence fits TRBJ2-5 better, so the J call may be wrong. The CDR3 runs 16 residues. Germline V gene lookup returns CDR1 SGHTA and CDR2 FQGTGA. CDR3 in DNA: TGTGCCAGCAGCTCTCGGACAGCTGCGGGGTTAGAGACCCAGTACTTC. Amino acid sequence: CASSSRTAAGLETQYF.

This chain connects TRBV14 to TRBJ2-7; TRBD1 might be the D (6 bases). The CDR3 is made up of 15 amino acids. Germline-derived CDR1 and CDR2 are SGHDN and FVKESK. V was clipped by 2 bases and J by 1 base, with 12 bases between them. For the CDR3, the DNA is TGTGCCAGCAGCCAACGACAGGAAAGTTCCTACGAGCAGTACTTC. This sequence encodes CASSQRQESSYEQYF.